The following is a T cell receptor beta chain sequence with its context. Other DNA variants within this sample encode the same CDR3. This specimen comes from a study of shared clonotypes between healthy human individuals. Trimming cost V 1 base and J 1 base, with 8 bases left between them. CDR3 size: 13 residues. The germline gives CDR1 SQVTM, CDR2 ANQGSEA. CD45RO negativity and positive selection for CCR7 defined naive CD8 cells, a population that excluded terminally differentiated effector memory CD45RA+ cells. Healthy and HIV-negative, the adult donors had no recent acute infections or vaccinations. Profiled with immunoSEQ multiplex PCR; TCRdb holds only in-frame clones, not every one. Of some 580,000 clones in the sample, 95% to 98% were seen once.

The receptor's source is a man younger than 40 in good health. Material: naive CD8+ T cells sorted from blood. The V gene is TRBV29-1, the J gene TRBJ2-7; possibly TRBD1 for D (6 bases). DNA of the CDR3: TGCAGCGTTGAAGTGGACAGATCCTACGAGCAGTACTTC. The encoded protein is CSVEVDRSYEQYF.